The next 24 T cell receptor beta chains were all read from a single sample in a study of Ad26.COV2.S vaccination and SARS-CoV-2 variants. Treatment indicated: around 19 received Ad26.COV2.S at low or high dose, single or two shots; several received placebo; per-sample allocation not given. Sample collection was performed on day 63 after the first vaccine or placebo injection. The table came from immunoSEQ multiplex PCR; TCRdb's copy has only in-frame clones and leaves some out. The sample lists fewer than 500,000 clones; around 90% were seen once. The material was peripheral blood, obtained in a trial of Ad26.COV2.S vaccine versus placebo. The source is a person aged 18-65 years who received the Ad26.COV2.S COVID-19 vaccine or a placebo.

The chain employs TRBV18 and TRBJ2-1; 9 bases match TRBD1. This CDR3 contains 15 residues. Germline V gene data show CDR1 as KGHSH and CDR2 as LQKENI. The ends lost 2 bases at V and 7 bases at J; junction bases unmatched: 6. As DNA, the CDR3 is TGTGCCAGCTCACCAACACCGGGACAGGGTAATGAGCAGTTCTTC. Its translation: CASSPTPGQGNEQFF. Together with reference TRBV18 and TRBJ2-1, the CDR3 gives the full variable domain: NAGVMQNPRHLVRRRGQEARLRCSPMKGHSHVYWYRQLPEEGLKFMVYLQKENIIDESGMPKERFSAEFPKEGPSILRIQQVVRGDSAAYFCASSPTPGQGNEQFFGPGTRLTVL.

This chain joins TRBV11-2 and TRBJ1-3, with unresolved D. Trimming shortened V by 0 bases and J by 1 base, and 7 bases separated the two germline ends. The CDR3 covers 15 residues. From germline, CDR1 is SGHAT and CDR2 FQNNGV. CDR3 sequence (DNA): TGTGCCAGCAGCTTAGATTTGGGTTCTGGAAACACCATATATTTT. Its translation: CASSLDLGSGNTIYF.

In regard to this clone: This sample also contains other DNA sequences that code for the same CDR3. The chain has TRBV12-3 or TRBV12-4 and TRBJ2-5; unclear D gene. V was shortened by 2 bases and J by 4 bases, with 2 bases between the two germline ends. The CDR3 has 11 amino acids. CDR3 in amino acids: CASSLRETQYF. In DNA, the CDR3 is TGTGCCAGCAGTTTAAGAGAGACCCAGTACTTC.

V and J are TRBV6-5 and TRBJ2-1, with a possible D match to TRBD2 (6 bases). Germline CDR1 and CDR2: MNHEY and SVGAGI. Trimming took 6 bases from V and 3 from J, leaving 15 bases between them. This CDR3 is built from 15 residues. The CDR3 region has the DNA TGTGCCAGCAGCCCCGATACTAGCCGCTACAATGAGCAGTTCTTC. Its translation: CASSPDTSRYNEQFF.

This CDR3 is CASSLNTGSYEQYF. CDR3 coding DNA: TGCGCCAGCAGCTTGAATACAGGTTCCTACGAGCAGTACTTC. This rearrangement joins TRBV5-1 to TRBJ2-7, with D perhaps TRBD1 (5 bases). This CDR3 is built from 14 residues. CDR1 and CDR2 from the germline V gene are SGHRS and YFSETQ. The V end lost 1 base, the J end lost 1 base, and 9 bases lay between the germline ends.

This clone was observed once. The chain links TRBV2 to TRBJ1-4; 11 positions match TRBD1. The CDR3 length is 15 residues. After removal of 6 bases from V and 4 bases from J, the junction contained 4 bases not matched to a gene. Germline lookup yields CDR1 SNHLY and CDR2 FYNNEI. CDR3 residues: CASRGQGVGNEKLFF. CDR3 sequence (DNA): TGTGCCAGCAGGGGACAGGGGGTCGGTAATGAAAAACTGTTTTTT. Full variable domain (outside the CDR3, taken from reference TRBV2 and TRBJ1-4): EPEVTQTPSHQVTQMGQEVILRCVPISNHLYFYWYRQILGQKVEFLVSFYNNEISEKSEIFDDQFSVERPDGSNFTLKIRSTKLEDSAMYFCASRGQGVGNEKLFFGSGTQLSVL.

The rearrangement uses TRBV11-3 and TRBJ2-3; D perhaps matches TRBD1 (7 bases). Germline CDR1 is SGHNT and CDR2 is YENEEA. Trimming stripped 3 bases from V and 8 bases from J, with 9 bases between. The length of the CDR3 is 12 residues. The CDR3 here is CASSFQGGTQYF. CDR3 DNA: TGTGCCAGCAGCTTCCAGGGGGGTACGCAGTATTTT.

V gene TRBV6-5 combines with J gene TRBJ1-1; D remains unclear. V was pared by 2 bases and J by 11 bases, with 9 bases between. CDR1 and CDR2 from the germline V gene are MNHEY and SVGAGI. This CDR3 spans 11 amino acids. CDR3 nucleotides: TGTGCCAGCAGTTACAATCCCAAGGCTTTCTTT. It translates to CASSYNPKAFF.

The table lists this clone with a count of one. The CDR3 DNA is TGTGCCAGCTGGCAGAACACTGAAGCTTTCTTT. It codes for CASWQNTEAFF. The V and J genes are TRBV28 and TRBJ1-1; D not resolved. Trimming removed 8 bases at V and 1 base at J, with 5 bases between. Germline V gives CDR1 MDHEN, CDR2 SYDVKM. The CDR3 is made up of 11 amino acids.

The gene calls are TRBV7-2 and TRBJ1-2; 8 nucleotides line up with TRBD1. This CDR3 comprises 14 residues. After removal of 7 bases from V and 8 bases from J, the junction contained 12 bases not matched to a gene. Germline assignment: CDR1 SGHTA and CDR2 FQGNSA. DNA for the CDR3: TGTGCCAGCATCTTGGACAGGGCAGGGTCGGGCTACACCTTC. Residues: CASILDRAGSGYTF.

The rearrangement uses TRBV27 and TRBJ1-2; possible D gene TRBD1, 6 bases. The length of the CDR3 is 14 residues. The ends were cut back, 4 bases at V and 8 bases at J, with 17 bases in the middle. Germline assignment: CDR1 MNHEY and CDR2 SMNVEV (reference sequence). CDR3 protein: CASSSTGRYMGYTF. DNA for the CDR3: TGTGCCAGCAGTTCCACAGGGCGATATATGGGCTACACCTTC.

The V call is TRBV19, the J call TRBJ2-7; 7 nucleotides agree with TRBD1. Germline CDR1 is LNHDA and CDR2 is SQIVND (reference sequence). This CDR3 has 13 amino acids. The V segment lost 4 bases and the J segment 3 bases; nucleotides outside the gene matches: 3. Here the CDR3 DNA reads TGTGCCAGTAGTAAAAGGACAGGCTACGAGCAGTACTTC. Its protein product is CASSKRTGYEQYF.

The chain recombines TRBV28 with TRBJ2-1; D not certain. The CDR3 spans 14 residues. Deletions cut 6 bases from V and 7 bases from J, with 16 bases between. Germline V gene sequence: CDR1 MDHEN, CDR2 SYDVKM. DNA for the CDR3: TGTGCCAGCAGCCCAGACGAAGGGATGAATGAGCAGTTCTTC. This sequence encodes CASSPDEGMNEQFF.

The chain joins TRBV29-1 to TRBJ1-3; D call uncertain. This CDR3 comprises 11 residues. Germline V gene lookup returns CDR1 SQVTM and CDR2 ANQGSEA. This chain's CDR3 is CTIQRGNTIYF. The CDR3 DNA follows: TGCACCATTCAAAGGGGAAACACCATATATTTT. Complete variable domain (other parts from reference TRBV29-1 and TRBJ1-3): SAVISQKPSRDICQRGTSLTIQCQVDSQVTMMFWYRQQPGQSLTLIATANQGSEATYESGFVIDKFPISRPNLTFSTLTVSNMSPEDSSIYLCTIQRGNTIYFGEGSWLTVV.

The V call is TRBV30, the J call TRBJ1-2; the D gene is possibly TRBD1 (5 bases). CDR3 length: 13 residues. V lost 4 bases and J 6 bases, leaving 15 bases between the germline ends. Germline CDR1 GTSNPN, CDR2 SVGIG (reference sequence). The CDR3 loop is CAWKVGGSHGYTF. CDR3 in DNA: TGTGCCTGGAAGGTTGGGGGGTCCCATGGCTACACCTTC.

The V call is TRBV2, the J call TRBJ2-5; either TRBD1 or TRBD2 may fit D (5 bases each). This CDR3 spans 15 amino acids. Trimming shortened V by 7 bases and J by 2 bases, and 17 bases separated the two germline ends. Germline V lookup: CDR1 SNHLY, CDR2 FYNNEI. CDR3 protein: CASIGDQSYQETQYF. The DNA for the CDR3 is TGTGCCAGCATAGGGGACCAGTCGTATCAAGAGACCCAGTACTTC.

V and J are TRBV5-1 and TRBJ1-1; the D gene is possibly TRBD1 (5 bases). CDR1 SGHRS and CDR2 YFSETQ come from the germline V gene. Trimming shortened V by 2 bases and J by 4 bases, and 12 bases separated the two germline ends. The CDR3 extends over 14 amino acids. The CDR3 reads CASSFWTRSTEAFF. The CDR3 coding sequence is TGCGCCAGCAGCTTCTGGACAAGGTCCACTGAAGCTTTCTTT.

The chain joins TRBV6-1 to TRBJ1-5; D call uncertain. Trimming shortened V by 0 bases and J by 5 bases, and 11 bases separated the two germline ends. The CDR3 totals 15 residues. Germline V CDR1 and CDR2: MNHNS, SASEGT. DNA for the CDR3: TGTGCCAGCAGTGAAGCGAACGGGCCACATCAGCCCCAGCATTTT. Protein product: CASSEANGPHQPQHF.

The chain is built from TRBV4-1 and TRBJ2-7; 8 nucleotides agree with TRBD2. Trimming at V came to 1 base and at J to 1 base, leaving 9 bases not matched to a gene. Germline CDR1 MGHRA, CDR2 YSYEKL. The length of the CDR3 is 17 residues. Here the CDR3 reads CASSQAFGSGVSYEQYF. CDR3 in DNA: TGCGCCAGCAGCCAAGCATTCGGTAGCGGGGTATCCTACGAGCAGTACTTC.

The chain joins TRBV27 to TRBJ2-7, with 8 bases matching TRBD1. Trimming took 2 bases from V and 3 from J; bases not matched to a gene: 6. There are 15 residues in the CDR3. Germline V gives CDR1 MNHEY, CDR2 SMNVEV (reference sequence). DNA of the CDR3: TGTGCCAGCAGTTTAAAACCGGGACAGGTCTACGAGCAGTACTTC. This encodes CASSLKPGQVYEQYF.

This clone was observed once. The chain uses TRBV27 and TRBJ1-5; D gene uncertain. Germline V CDR1 and CDR2: MNHEY, SMNVEV (reference sequence). The CDR3 is 18 amino acids. Trimming pared 6 bases from V and 0 bases from J, leaving 21 bases between. CDR3 DNA sequence: TGTGCCAGCAGCCTTTCCCCGACTGGGTCTTATAGCAATCAGCCCCAGCATTTT. Protein sequence: CASSLSPTGSYSNQPQHF.

The V and J genes are TRBV2 and TRBJ2-1; 9 positions agree with TRBD2. Germline V lookup: CDR1 SNHLY, CDR2 FYNNEI. The CDR3 covers 12 residues. Trimming cost V 8 bases and J 7 bases; bases outside gene matches: 3. The CDR3 sequence: CASSTSGNEQFF. The CDR3 coding sequence is TGTGCCAGCTCGACTAGCGGTAATGAGCAGTTCTTC.

DNA of the CDR3: TGCGCCAGCAGCCTGCCTCTTGGGAACGGGGAGCTGTTTTTT. It encodes CASSLPLGNGELFF. V usage is TRBV10-2 and J usage is TRBJ2-2; D ambiguous. The CDR3 loop spans 14 amino acids. Germline V gives CDR1 WSHSY, CDR2 SAAADI. The ends were cut back, 6 bases at V and 7 bases at J, with 15 bases in the middle.

CDR3 loop: CASILQGQGSPLHF. In DNA, the CDR3 is TGTGCCAGCATCCTCCAGGGACAGGGTTCACCCCTCCACTTT. The chain combines TRBV2 with TRBJ1-6; 9 nucleotides agree with TRBD1. Germline CDR1 SNHLY, CDR2 FYNNEI. The length of the CDR3 is 14 residues. The V and J ends lost 7 bases and 9 bases, in that order; junction bases with no gene match: 7.